The 26 T cell receptor beta chains below all came from one sample that was sequenced in a study of T cell clonality in common variable immunodeficiency. General study findings and limits: Reportedly, TCR beta sequences from common variable immunodeficiency showed fewer deletions and N-nucleotide insertions.

Clones were read by immunoSEQ multiplex PCR, and TCRdb kept only the in-frame ones, dropping some. The sample contains approximately 20,000 clones, none occurring once; over 2% lies in the top ten. Which antigens these TCRs recognize remains unknown. Sequencing was carried out using peripheral blood mononuclear cells. These receptors all stem from a human donor with common variable immunodeficiency.

This clone was recorded many times. The read terminates 3 residues ahead of where the CDR3 ends, so the germline J gene completes it. V gene TRBV19 combines with J gene TRBJ2-5; no clear D gene. The CDR3 covers 11 residues. Germline V gene lookup returns CDR1 LNHDA and CDR2 SQIVND (reference sequence). Trimming removed 5 bases from V and 5 bases from J, with 6 bases in between. CDR3 sequence: CASSPTETQYF. The sequenced CDR3 bases are TGTGCCAGTAGTCCTACTGAGACC.

This clone came up many times. Read data end 3 residues before the CDR3 end; the end is taken from the germline J gene. V usage is TRBV12-3 or TRBV12-4 and J usage is TRBJ1-4; 12 bases map to TRBD1. The CDR3 is 17 amino acids. J gave up 7 bases and V 7 bases, and 13 bases lay outside the gene matches. Partial CDR3 DNA: TGTGCCAGCACCCACGGGGACAGGGGGCTTCTGGGTGAAAAA. Translated: CASTHGDRGLLGEK. The complete CDR3 reads CASTHGDRGLLGEKLFF.

This clone has at least ten counts. Incomplete CDR3 DNA: TGTGCCAGCAGTGGAGGAGGGTACGGAAACACC. Its protein product is CASSGGGYGNT. The whole CDR3 protein is CASSGGGYGNTIYF. The V and J genes are TRBV2 and TRBJ1-3, with unresolved D. The DNA ends 3 residues before the CDR3 does, and the rest of the CDR3 is filled in from the germline J gene. The CDR3 length is 14 residues. CDR1 is SNHLY and CDR2 is FYNNEI in the germline V gene. V was trimmed by 4 bases and J by 4 bases, leaving 11 bases between them.

This clone was counted ten times or more. Coverage ceases 3 residues before the CDR3 finishes, and the germline J gene fills in the end. The genes are TRBV5-1 and TRBJ1-1; perhaps TRBD1 as D (6 bases). CDR1 and CDR2 from the germline V gene are SGHRS and YFSETQ. V shed 3 bases and J shed 4 bases, with 16 bases lying between them. The CDR3 contains 15 residues. CDR3 sequence reads: CASSSDPGGRTEAFF. The DNA read from the CDR3 is TGCGCCAGCAGCTCCGACCCGGGGGGCCGCACTGAA.

Comments on this clone: Read coverage stops 3 residues before the CDR3 terminus; the germline J gene supplies the remainder. Other DNA sequences in the sample encode the same CDR3. The chain joins TRBV19 to TRBJ2-2, with D possibly being TRBD1 (6 bases). Trimming took off 0 bases at V and 2 bases at J, with 10 bases between the two ends. Germline V gene lookup returns CDR1 LNHDA and CDR2 SQIVND (reference sequence). This CDR3 has 16 residues. CDR3 region: CASSIDGGLNTGELFF. CDR3 bases read: TGTGCCAGTAGTATAGATGGGGGCCTAAACACCGGGGAG.

In its sample, this clone was seen many times. Coverage ceases 3 residues before the CDR3 finishes, and the germline J gene fills in the end. V and J are TRBV5-1 and TRBJ2-7; 8 nucleotides line up with TRBD1. Germline lookup yields CDR1 SGHRS and CDR2 YFSETQ. The J segment lost 5 bases and the V segment lost 0 bases, leaving 4 bases of the junction unmatched. The CDR3 contains 14 residues. The CDR3 loop reads CASSLGQGWDEQYF. The DNA read from the CDR3 is TGCGCCAGCAGCTTGGGACAGGGGTGGGACGAG.

As to this clone: The read comes to an end 3 residues before the CDR3 does, leaving the germline J gene to fill in the end. The chain carries TRBV30 and TRBJ2-7, with 9 bases that match TRBD2. The J segment lost 1 base and the V segment lost 4 bases, leaving 17 bases of the junction unmatched. The CDR3 sequence is 18 residues long. The germline V gene has CDR1 GTSNPN and CDR2 SVGIG (reference sequence). CDR3: CAWKTAAGGWRASYEQYF. CDR3 DNA, as far as it was read: TGTGCCTGGAAGACGGCGGCGGGAGGGTGGAGAGCGTCCTACGAG.

With regard to this clone: The CDR3 end is not reached by the read, which stops 3 residues before it; the germline J gene fills it in. The chain couples TRBV5-6 to TRBJ1-3, with D possibly being TRBD1 (6 bases). Trimming stripped 0 bases from V and 4 bases from J, with 8 bases between. From germline, CDR1 is SGHDT and CDR2 YYEEEE. This CDR3 spans 14 amino acids. The sequenced CDR3 bases are TGTGCCAGCAGCTTGGGCGGGACAGGAAACACC. Translating it yields CASSLGGTGNT. The whole CDR3 protein is CASSLGGTGNTIYF.

In its sample, this clone was seen many times. Read data end 3 residues before the CDR3 end; the end is taken from the germline J gene. V is TRBV10-1 and J is TRBJ1-2, with D hard to call. Germline V gene sequence: CDR1 WNHNN, CDR2 SYGVQD (reference sequence). The CDR3 is made up of 13 amino acids. Trimming left V 5 bases short and J 2 bases short, with 9 bases between. Incomplete CDR3 DNA: TGCGCCAGCAGTCCCTCGGTGAACTATGGC. This translates into CASSPSVNYG. The complete CDR3 sequence is CASSPSVNYGYTF.

Details on this clone: The CDR3 goes on 3 residues after the read ends, and that part is filled in from the germline J gene. The chain recombines TRBV7-3 with TRBJ2-7; a possible D gene is TRBD1 (6 bases). The CDR3 is made up of 14 amino acids. V gave up 5 bases and J gave up 3 bases, with 14 bases separating them. The V gene's germline CDR1 is SGHTA and CDR2 FQGTGA. CDR3 sequence: CASSPPDRFYEQYF. CDR3 DNA (partial): TGTGCCAGCAGCCCCCCGGACAGATTCTACGAG.

This clone was detected many times. The read falls 3 residues short of the CDR3 end, and the missing part is taken from the germline J gene. The chain links TRBV19 to TRBJ2-2, with D possibly being TRBD2 (6 bases). V lost 3 bases, J lost 0 bases, and 14 bases lay in between. The CDR3 extends over 17 amino acids. Germline V gene sequence: CDR1 LNHDA, CDR2 SQIVND (reference sequence). CDR3 in amino acids: CASSIGASVSNTGELFF. The sequenced part of the CDR3 DNA is TGTGCCAGTAGTATTGGGGCTAGCGTATCGAACACCGGGGAG.

This clone was observed at least ten times. The DNA ends 3 residues before the CDR3 does, and the rest of the CDR3 is filled in from the germline J gene. The chain couples TRBV10-1 to TRBJ2-5, with TRBD1 matching 7 bases. Germline CDR1 is WNHNN and CDR2 is SYGVQD (reference sequence). The junction had 8 bases not matched to a gene; V was cut back by 0 bases and J by 7 bases. CDR3 size: 15 residues. CDR3 residues: CASSESRTGGGTQYF. The sequenced CDR3 bases are TGCGCCAGCAGTGAGTCGAGGACAGGAGGTGGGACC.

This clone was detected a few times. The CDR3 extends 3 residues past the end of the read, so its final part is completed from the germline J gene. J is TRBJ2-1 and V is TRBV2; TRBD1 aligns across 7 bases. CDR3 length equals 18 residues. Looked up from germline, CDR1 is SNHLY and CDR2 is FYNNEI. Unmatched junction bases numbered 15, after V lost 1 base and J lost 6 bases. The CDR3 region is CASSEVRKGALWGNEQFF. Partial CDR3 DNA: TGTGCCAGCAGTGAAGTTCGGAAGGGGGCGCTTTGGGGCAATGAG.

This clone has a count of ten or more. CDR3 in amino acids: CASSVTSGSINEQFF. The DNA read from the CDR3 is TGCGCCAGCAGTGTTACTAGCGGGAGCATCAATGAG. This rearrangement joins TRBV10-1 to TRBJ2-1; TRBD2 aligns across 11 bases. The sequenced fragment ends 3 residues before the CDR3 boundary, so the rest is inferred from the germline J gene. Trimming took 4 bases from V and 6 from J; bases not matched to a gene: 5. Germline values: CDR1 WNHNN, CDR2 SYGVQD (reference sequence). The CDR3 totals 15 residues.

This clone appeared many times. The CDR3 extends 3 residues past the end of the read, so its final part is completed from the germline J gene. This chain connects TRBV10-3 to TRBJ2-7; perhaps TRBD2 as D (6 bases). Trimming shortened V by 2 bases and J by 6 bases, and 17 bases separated the two germline ends. Looked up from germline, CDR1 is ENHRY and CDR2 is SYGVKD. The CDR3 loop spans 15 amino acids. The CDR3 DNA, read in part, is TGTGCCATCAGTGAGGGGACTGGGGGTTCGACCGAG. Protein: CAISEGTGGSTE. The entire CDR3 protein is CAISEGTGGSTEQYF.

This clone was seen repeatedly, ten times or more. The CDR3 goes on 3 residues after the read ends, and that part is filled in from the germline J gene. The chain is built from TRBV20-1 and TRBJ2-3, with D unclear. The germline CDR1 and CDR2 sequences are DFQATT and SNEGSKA (reference sequence). Trimming left V 1 base short and J 1 base short, with 9 bases between. The CDR3 spans 14 residues. The DNA read from the CDR3 is TGCAGTGCTAGAGGGCTGGGCGGCACAGATACG. As protein: CSARGLGGTDT. The whole CDR3 reads CSARGLGGTDTQYF.

This clone showed up many times. Read data end 3 residues before the CDR3 end; the end is taken from the germline J gene. This rearrangement joins TRBV27 to TRBJ1-2; D call uncertain. The CDR3 runs to 14 residues. CDR1 and CDR2 from the germline V gene are MNHEY and SMNVEV (reference sequence). The V gene lost 1 base and the J gene lost 4 bases, with 10 bases spanning the gap. The CDR3 reads CASSLFPRSYGYTF. Partial CDR3 DNA: TGTGCCAGCAGTTTATTCCCCAGGTCCTATGGC.

This clone has a count of ten or more. The read finishes 3 residues shy of the CDR3 end, and the germline J gene is used to complete it. The chain is built from TRBV18 and TRBJ2-7, with D unresolved. The CDR3 sequence is 17 residues long. Per the germline V gene, CDR1 is KGHSH and CDR2 is LQKENI. The V end was cut by 3 bases, the J end by 2 bases, with 20 bases between. CDR3 sequence reads: CASSPLGIMADPYEQYF. CDR3 bases read: TGTGCCAGCTCACCGCTCGGAATTATGGCGGATCCCTACGAG.

This clone came up many times. The read ends 3 residues shy of where the CDR3 ends; the end is completed using the germline J gene. The chain links TRBV7-8 to TRBJ1-3, with TRBD1 identical over 11 bases. This CDR3 has 14 amino acids. CDR1 is SGHVS, CDR2 FQNEAQ, per germline. The CDR3 here is CASRPGQGAEAIYF. The part of the CDR3 DNA that was read is TGTGCCAGCAGACCTGGACAGGGGGCAGAGGCC.

In its sample, this clone was seen many times. The CDR3 protein is CSARDPTSGTYEQYF. The CDR3 bases that were read are TGCAGTGCTAGAGATCCGACTAGCGGTACCTACGAG. The chain uses TRBV20-1 and TRBJ2-7; 9 positions match TRBD2. The sequenced fragment ends 3 residues before the CDR3 boundary, so the rest is inferred from the germline J gene. The CDR3 loop spans 15 amino acids. Germline CDR1 and CDR2: DFQATT and SNEGSKA (reference sequence). Trimming took 0 bases from V and 2 from J; bases not matched to a gene: 5.

This clone qualifies as medium-sized. The observed sequence ends 3 residues before the CDR3 terminus, with the missing tail filled in from the germline J gene. The V call is TRBV30, the J call TRBJ1-1, with a weak D call TRBD1 (6 bases). CDR3 length: 13 residues. Trimming removed 1 base from V and 1 base from J, with 7 bases in between. Germline CDR1 GTSNPN, CDR2 SVGIG (reference sequence). The CDR3 loop reads CAWSGQANTEAFF. The DNA read from the CDR3 is TGTGCCTGGAGTGGACAGGCGAACACTGAA.

Ten or more counts support this clone. The CDR3 extends 3 residues past the end of the read, so its final part is completed from the germline J gene. V and J are TRBV29-1 and TRBJ2-4; D possibly corresponds to TRBD2 (7 bases). Trimming shortened V by 6 bases and J by 6 bases, and 15 bases separated the two germline ends. Germline values: CDR1 SQVTM, CDR2 ANQGSEA. This CDR3 has 13 residues. CDR3 sequence: CSVEGGPGNIQYF. The CDR3 DNA, read in part, is TGCAGCGTGGAGGGGGGGCCAGGAAACATT.

With respect to this clone: The read finishes 3 residues shy of the CDR3 end, and the germline J gene is used to complete it. The V and J genes are TRBV5-7 and TRBJ2-5, with D perhaps matching TRBD2 (6 bases). TRBV5-7 belongs to the ORF category, with a function that is uncertain. The CDR3 length is 14 residues. V lost 0 bases and J lost 5, with 11 bases in between. The DNA read from the CDR3 is TGTGCCAGCAGCTTGGTTGGGGGGTGGGAGACC. Protein product: CASSLVGGWET. The entire CDR3 is CASSLVGGWETQYF.

This clone has at least ten counts. With the read ending 3 residues before the CDR3 end, the germline J gene is used to fill in that end. V usage is TRBV5-1 and J usage is TRBJ2-1, with D possibly TRBD2 on 6 matching bases. V lost 4 bases to trimming and J lost 6 bases, with 11 bases between them. Per the germline V gene, CDR1 is SGHRS and CDR2 is YFSETQ. The CDR3 loop spans 13 amino acids. The sequenced part of the CDR3 DNA is TGCGCCAGCAGCCTAGCGTCAGCCAATGAG. This gives the protein CASSLASANE. The entire CDR3 protein is CASSLASANEQFF.

This clone was seen ten or more times. The read comes to an end 3 residues before the CDR3 does, leaving the germline J gene to fill in the end. The chain is built from TRBV12-3 or TRBV12-4 and TRBJ2-7; 8 positions agree with TRBD2. The CDR3 has 15 amino acids. J lost 4 bases, V lost 7 bases, and 12 bases had no gene match. Here the CDR3 reads CASTPGDGRGYEQYF. CDR3 bases read: TGTGCCAGCACCCCGGGGGACGGGAGGGGTTACGAG.

This clone was counted many times. Read coverage stops 3 residues before the CDR3 terminus; the germline J gene supplies the remainder. The rearrangement joins TRBV19 to TRBJ1-6, with D possibly being TRBD1 (6 bases). Germline assignment: CDR1 LNHDA and CDR2 SQIVND (reference sequence). Trimming removed 3 bases at V and 0 bases at J, with 12 bases between. This CDR3 spans 17 amino acids. The CDR3 DNA, read in part, is TGTGCCAGTAGTATGCGGTTAGGGGGCTCCTATAATTCACCC. It yields the protein CASSMRLGGSYNSP. The entire CDR3 is CASSMRLGGSYNSPLHF.